This T cell receptor beta chain was captured by sequencing in a study of T-cell reconstitution after alpha-beta-depleted transplantation in children. The study, taken as a whole, reports: Newly produced T cells mostly provided counts and TCRbeta diversity after one year, as hyperexpanded clones declined. Two months or so post-transplant, alpha-beta T cells reportedly derived from several hundred expanded graft clones.

This clonotype was counted ten times or more. The antigen is unknown. As it was prepared, the TCRbeta library received unique molecular identifiers. One entry per CDR3 protein results from TCRdb running MiXCR on the PCR reads. The table lists about 98,000 distinct CDR3 sequences, about 5.6% of them singletons. The V end lost 5 bases, the J end lost 5 bases, and 12 bases lay between the germline ends. The CDR3 covers 13 residues. The germline V gene has CDR1 MGHDK and CDR2 SYGVNS. The chain combines TRBV25-1 with TRBJ2-5; D might be TRBD1 (6 bases). The sequencing used PBMCs, mostly from graft donor cells, collected 60 days after TCRalphabeta/CD19-depleted stem cell transplant. The receptor was isolated from a female patient aged 2 to 10 who had a stem cell transplant for Fanconi anemia, so the T cells may come from the graft donor. The CDR3 reads CASSWDTVETQYF. CDR3 DNA: TGTGCCAGCAGTTGGGACACGGTCGAGACCCAGTACTTC.